The 7 T cell receptor beta chains below come from one sample, sequenced in a study of CD8 T cells in ankylosing spondylitis. TCRdb reanalysed the 5' RACE reads using MiXCR and keeps one entry per CDR3 protein. Of some 200,000 distinct CDR3 sequences in the sample, more than 10% were seen once. The material sequenced was blood, either unsorted or a sorted T cell fraction (not recorded which). Receptors were obtained from a male donor with ankylosing spondylitis or in good health (not recorded which).

The rearrangement uses TRBV7-9 and TRBJ2-7, with D uncertain. V was cut by 5 bases and J by 5 bases, with 16 bases left in between. The CDR3 loop spans 14 amino acids. Germline CDR1 and CDR2: SEHNR and FQNEAQ (reference sequence). The CDR3 DNA sequence: TGTGCCAGCAGCCCCTTTCCCCGAGGCCACGAGCAGTACTTC. Translation: CASSPFPRGHEQYF. Full variable domain (missing parts from reference TRBV7-9 and TRBJ2-7): DTGVSQNPRHKITKRGQNVTFRCDPISEHNRLYWYRQTLGQGPEFLTYFQNEAQLEKSRLLSDRFSAERPKGSFSTLEIQRTEQGDSAMYLCASSPFPRGHEQYFGPGTRLTVT.

This clonotype was seen a handful of times. This chain links TRBV12-3 or TRBV12-4 with TRBJ2-3; the match to TRBD1 covers 9 bases. The CDR3 spans 14 residues. V trimming: 5 bases; J trimming: 7 bases; junction bases outside the gene matches: 7. The CDR3 reads CASSGQGTRNTQYF. DNA for the CDR3: TGTGCCAGCAGTGGACAGGGGACCAGGAATACGCAGTATTTT.

V is TRBV20-1 and J is TRBJ2-2; D is ambiguous. This CDR3 has 11 residues. Germline lookup yields CDR1 DFQATT and CDR2 SNEGSKA (reference sequence). Between the trimmed V and J ends, which lost 4 bases and 7 bases, there was a span of 7 bases. This CDR3 reads CSANRGGELFF. For the CDR3, the DNA is TGCAGTGCTAATAGAGGCGGGGAGCTGTTTTTT.

With regard to this clonotype: Its ends do not fully match the called genes, so a read error is possible. This chain links TRBV7-9 with TRBJ1-1; D is uncertain. Germline CDR1 reads SEHNR; CDR2 reads FQNEAQ (reference sequence). There are 12 residues in the CDR3. The chain's CDR3 is CSSILWETEAFF. DNA for the CDR3: TGTTCCAGCATCTTATGGGAGACTGAAGCTTTCTTT.

This clonotype was detected a few times. The rearrangement links TRBV11-2 to TRBJ2-7; TRBD1 agrees at 7 bases. Losses at the gene ends were 0 bases for V and 3 bases for J; bases not matched to a gene: 11. The length of the CDR3 is 17 residues. Germline-derived CDR1 and CDR2 are SGHAT and FQNNGV. For the CDR3, the DNA is TGTGCCAGCAGCTTAGATTCGCCGGGACAGCCACTCTACGAGCAGTACTTC. This translates into CASSLDSPGQPLYEQYF.

As DNA, the CDR3 is TGCGCCAGCAGCCAAGGAACGGGTCTGGGCTCCTACGAGCAGTACTTC. Protein sequence: CASSQGTGLGSYEQYF. V usage is TRBV4-1 and J usage is TRBJ2-7; D is unclear. CDR3 length: 16 amino acids. CDR1 and CDR2 (germline): MGHRA, YSYEKL. Trimming stripped 1 base from V and 0 bases from J, with 13 bases between.

This clonotype was seen a handful of times. The rearrangement joins TRBV4-1 to TRBJ2-2; tentatively, D is TRBD2 (7 bases). CDR3 length equals 16 residues. V was trimmed by 4 bases and J by 4 bases, leaving 16 bases between them. Germline CDR1 reads MGHRA; CDR2 reads YSYEKL. As DNA, the CDR3 is TGCGCCAGCAGCCCACCGGGGGGCGTCGGCACCGGGGAGCTGTTTTTT. Translating it yields CASSPPGGVGTGELFF.